Listed below are T cell receptor beta chains from one sample, sequenced in a study of beta chain features in type 1 diabetes. Produced via immunoSEQ multiplex PCR; TCRdb's table is partial and in-frame only. The sample shows 500,000 to 800,000 clones, 9.5% to 15% of them seen only once. Specimen: naive CD4+ T cells from blood. The receptors originated from a man aged 25 to 45 with type 1 diabetes. Both conserved end residues are part of each CDR3. The D gene is left open where the match is weak. Size tells how often a clone was seen (once, few, many) or the class of an expanded clone, and some rows leave it out.

>few|.|TRBJ2-4|TRBV15
CATSRVGQSLGAKNIQYF
TGTGCCACCAGCAGAGTTGGACAGTCGTTAGGAGCCAAAAACATTCAGTACTTC
>few|.|TRBJ2-7|TRBV4-3
CASSQDFGTSYEQYF
TGCGCCAGCAGCCAAGATTTCGGGACCTCCTACGAGCAGTACTTC
>few|TRBD1|TRBJ2-4|TRBV7-9
CASSSPGQARPYF
TGTGCCAGCAGCTCACCCGGACAGGCACGTCCGTACTTC
>.|TRBD2|TRBJ2-7|TRBV6-5
CASKSGLAVYEQYF
TGTGCCAGCAAGAGTGGGCTAGCGGTCTACGAGCAGTACTTC
>few|.|TRBJ2-6|TRBV5-1
CASSLDGSSAGANVLTF
TGCGCCAGCAGCTTGGACGGCAGCTCAGCGGGGGCCAACGTCCTGACTTTC
>.|.|TRBJ1-4|TRBV9
CASSQETNEKLFF
TGTGCCAGCAGCCAGGAGACGAATGAAAAACTGTTTTTT
>.|.|TRBJ2-7|TRBV19
CASSKGTTRSYEQYF
TGTGCCAGTAGTAAAGGGACAACCCGCTCCTACGAGCAGTACTTC
>few|.|TRBJ1-4|TRBV7-2
CASSLSWGVDEKLFF
TGTGCCAGCAGCTTGTCTTGGGGGGTCGATGAAAAACTGTTTTTT
>.|.|TRBJ2-3|TRBV28
CASSSGGDTDTQYF
TGTGCCAGCAGTTCGGGCGGGGACACAGATACGCAGTATTTT
>few|.|TRBJ2-7|TRBV7-2
CASSFDRSYEQYF
TGTGCCAGCAGCTTCGACAGATCCTACGAGCAGTACTTC
>few|.|TRBJ1-2|TRBV7-8
CASSLGVDYGYTF
TGTGCCAGCAGCTTAGGCGTCGATTATGGCTACACCTTC
>.|TRBD1|TRBJ2-1|TRBV6-5
CASTGGRYNEQFF
TGTGCCAGCACAGGGGGACGATACAATGAGCAGTTCTTC
>.|.|TRBJ2-5|TRBV29-1
CSVGPLLQETQYF
TGCAGCGTTGGCCCGTTACTCCAAGAGACCCAGTACTTC
>.|.|TRBJ2-1|TRBV11-2
CASTPIYNEQFF
TGTGCCAGCACCCCCATCTACAATGAGCAGTTCTTC
>few|.|TRBJ2-2|TRBV4-3
CASSSRPGTGELFF
TGCGCCAGCAGCTCCCGCCCGGGTACCGGGGAGCTGTTTTTT
>few|.|TRBJ1-3|TRBV5-1
CASSVDSVSGNTIYF
TGCGCCAGCAGCGTGGACTCCGTCTCTGGAAACACCATATATTTT
>few|.|TRBJ2-6|TRBV5-1
CASSGTLGANVLTF
TGCGCCAGCAGCGGGACTCTGGGGGCCAACGTCCTGACTTTC
>.|.|TRBJ1-5|TRBV30
CAWSQGAIDQPQHF
TGTGCCTGGAGTCAAGGGGCAATCGATCAGCCCCAGCATTTT
>.|.|TRBJ1-2|TRBV7-2
CASSPHRDTPRYTF
TGTGCCAGCAGCCCTCACCGGGACACGCCGCGCTACACCTTC
>.|.|TRBJ1-5|TRBV10-3
CAISGGGSNQPQHF
TGTGCCATCAGTGGGGGGGGTAGCAATCAGCCCCAGCATTTT
>few|.|TRBJ2-7|TRBV7-2
CASSLIIGTSYEQYF
TGTGCCAGCAGCTTAATAATAGGCACCTCCTACGAGCAGTACTTC
>few|TRBD1|TRBJ2-1|TRBV7-2
CASSFIGGGEQFF
TGTGCCAGCAGCTTTATAGGGGGCGGTGAGCAGTTCTTC
>few|.|TRBJ2-6|TRBV5-4
CASSRDTPASGANVLTF
TGTGCCAGCAGCCGGGACACGCCGGCCTCTGGGGCCAACGTCCTGACTTTC
>.|.|TRBJ2-5|TRBV7-2
CASSLEGAWRTQYF
TGTGCCAGCAGCTTAGAGGGTGCCTGGCGGACCCAGTACTTC
>few|.|TRBJ2-1|TRBV9
CASSVTEESSYNEQFF
TGTGCCAGCAGCGTAACCGAGGAGAGCTCCTACAATGAGCAGTTCTTC
>.|.|TRBJ2-5|TRBV7-2
CASSFNGARGETQYF
TGTGCCAGCAGCTTTAACGGGGCCAGAGGGGAGACCCAGTACTTC
>.|TRBD1|TRBJ1-2|TRBV7-2
CASSPGQGSSGYTF
TGTGCCAGCAGTCCGGGACAGGGATCATCTGGCTACACCTTC
>.|.|TRBJ2-1|TRBV6-1
CATRADSSYNEQFF
TGTGCCACCCGCGCGGACAGCTCCTACAATGAGCAGTTCTTC
>once|.|TRBJ2-1|TRBV6-1
CASRETVREQFF
TGTGCCAGCAGAGAGACAGTTCGCGAGCAGTTCTTC
>many|.|TRBJ2-1|TRBV14
CASSEGYSNEQFF
TGTGCCAGCAGCGAGGGGTACAGCAATGAGCAGTTCTTC
>few|TRBD1|TRBJ2-3|TRBV9
CASSVGQGAPGTQYF
TGTGCCAGCAGCGTAGGACAGGGGGCGCCTGGTACGCAGTATTTT
>few|TRBD1|TRBJ2-7|TRBV7-2
CASSLLGDSRSYEQYF
TGTGCCAGCAGCTTACTCGGGGACAGTCGCTCCTACGAGCAGTACTTC
>.|.|TRBJ2-7|TRBV4-2
CASSQDLPGNYEQYF
TGTGCCAGCAGCCAAGATCTGCCAGGGAACTACGAGCAGTACTTC
>few|TRBD1|TRBJ2-1|TRBV29-1
CSVVPASGQGPYNEQFF
TGCAGCGTTGTCCCAGCTTCAGGACAGGGGCCCTACAATGAGCAGTTCTTC
>.|.|TRBJ1-2|TRBV29-1
CSTRDLSTGGYTF
TGCAGCACACGGGACTTGTCAACTGGGGGCTACACCTTC
>few|.|TRBJ2-4|TRBV7-2
CASSLEYRLAKNIQYF
TGTGCCAGCAGCTTAGAATACAGATTAGCCAAAAACATTCAGTACTTC
>.|.|TRBJ1-1|TRBV2
CASSVVQGRTEAFF
TGTGCCAGCAGTGTCGTCCAGGGCCGCACTGAAGCTTTCTTT
>few|.|TRBJ1-5|TRBV28
CASSPYGTSNSNQPQHF
TGTGCCAGCAGCCCGTACGGCACATCTAATAGCAATCAGCCCCAGCATTTT
>few|TRBD1|TRBJ2-7|TRBV7-9
CASSQTTGWNEQYF
TGTGCCAGCAGTCAAACGACAGGGTGGAACGAGCAGTACTTC
>.|.|TRBJ1-4|TRBV27
CASSSWAGELFF
TGTGCCAGCAGTTCCTGGGCCGGGGAACTGTTTTTT
>.|.|TRBJ2-7|TRBV14
CASSQVGGITYEQYF
TGTGCCAGCAGCCAAGTGGGGGGCATCACCTACGAGCAGTACTTC
>.|.|TRBJ2-3|TRBV6-5
CASSYSRYITDTQYF
TGTGCCAGCAGTTACTCTAGGTATATCACAGATACGCAGTATTTT
>few|.|TRBJ2-2|TRBV29-1
CSVRGNRYTGELFF
TGCAGCGTTCGAGGGAATAGGTACACCGGGGAGCTGTTTTTT
>.|TRBD1|TRBJ1-4|TRBV30
CAFQPRTGNEKLFF
TGTGCCTTCCAACCCCGGACAGGGAATGAAAAACTGTTTTTT